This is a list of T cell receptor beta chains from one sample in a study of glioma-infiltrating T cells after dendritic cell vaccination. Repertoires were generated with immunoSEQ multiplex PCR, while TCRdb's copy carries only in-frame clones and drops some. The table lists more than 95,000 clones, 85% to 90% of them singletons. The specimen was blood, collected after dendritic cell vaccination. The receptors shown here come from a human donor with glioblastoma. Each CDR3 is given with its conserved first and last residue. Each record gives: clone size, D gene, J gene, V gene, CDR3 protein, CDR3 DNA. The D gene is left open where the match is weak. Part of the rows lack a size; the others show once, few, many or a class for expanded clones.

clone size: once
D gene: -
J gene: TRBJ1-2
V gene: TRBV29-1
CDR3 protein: CSVAQGNYGYTF
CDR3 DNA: TGCAGCGTTGCCCAGGGAAACTATGGCTACACCTTC

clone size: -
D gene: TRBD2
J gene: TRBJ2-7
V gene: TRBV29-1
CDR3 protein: CSVEFPPGGWAGDPYEQYF
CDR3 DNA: TGCAGCGTTGAATTTCCTCCTGGCGGTTGGGCGGGGGACCCGTACGAGCAGTACTTC

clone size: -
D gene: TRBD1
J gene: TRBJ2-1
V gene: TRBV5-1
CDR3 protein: CASSFNRGPNNEQFF
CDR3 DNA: TGCGCCAGCAGCTTCAACAGGGGGCCAAACAATGAGCAGTTCTTC

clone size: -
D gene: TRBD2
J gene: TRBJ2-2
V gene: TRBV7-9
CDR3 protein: CASSPHEFLAGGAGELFF
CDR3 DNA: TGTGCCAGCAGCCCCCATGAATTCCTAGCGGGGGGCGCCGGGGAGCTGTTTTTT

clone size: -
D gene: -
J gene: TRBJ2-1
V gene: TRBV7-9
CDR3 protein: CASSLPSASSYNEQFF
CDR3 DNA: TGTGCCAGCAGCTTACCATCGGCTAGCAGCTACAATGAGCAGTTCTTC

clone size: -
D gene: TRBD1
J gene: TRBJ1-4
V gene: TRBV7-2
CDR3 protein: CASSQSRAGGKLFF
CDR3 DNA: TGTGCCAGCAGCCAAAGCCGCGCAGGGGGGAAACTGTTTTTT

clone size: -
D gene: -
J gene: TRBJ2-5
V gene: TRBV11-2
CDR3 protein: CASRKTGTWGETQYF
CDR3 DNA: TGTGCCAGCAGAAAGACCGGGACATGGGGAGAGACCCAGTACTTC

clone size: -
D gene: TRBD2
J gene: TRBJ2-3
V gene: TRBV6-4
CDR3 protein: CASSHSGGGADTQYF
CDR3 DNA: TGTGCCAGCAGCCATAGCGGGGGGGGTGCAGATACGCAGTATTTT

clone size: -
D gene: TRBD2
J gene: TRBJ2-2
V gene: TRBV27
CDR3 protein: CASSRTRSLNTGELFF
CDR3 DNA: TGTGCCAGCAGTCGGACTAGGTCATTGAACACCGGGGAGCTGTTTTTT

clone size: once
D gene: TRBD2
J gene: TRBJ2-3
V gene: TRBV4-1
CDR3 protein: CASSQDFKRGGIPDTQYF
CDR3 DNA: TGCGCCAGCAGCCAAGACTTCAAGCGGGGGGGAATTCCAGATACGCAGTATTTT

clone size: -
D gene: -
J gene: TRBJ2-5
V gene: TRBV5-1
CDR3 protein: CASSPPSGGGRETQYF
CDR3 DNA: TGCGCCAGCAGCCCACCCTCAGGCGGGGGCCGGGAGACCCAGTACTTC

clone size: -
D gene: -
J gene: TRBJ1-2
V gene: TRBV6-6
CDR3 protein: CASSSPGENYGYTF
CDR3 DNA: TGTGCCAGCAGTAGCCCAGGGGAGAACTATGGCTACACCTTC

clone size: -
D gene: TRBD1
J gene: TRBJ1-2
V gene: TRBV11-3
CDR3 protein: CASSPTGNYGYTF
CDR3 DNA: TGTGCCAGCAGCCCGACAGGGAACTATGGCTACACCTTC

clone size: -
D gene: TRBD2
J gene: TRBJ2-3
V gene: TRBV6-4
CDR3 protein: CASSEGGPTDTQYF
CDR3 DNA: TGTGCCAGCAGTGAGGGAGGGCCTACAGATACGCAGTATTTT

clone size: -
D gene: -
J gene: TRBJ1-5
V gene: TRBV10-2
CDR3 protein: CASSEIRGQPQHF
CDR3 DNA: TGCGCCAGCAGTGAGATTCGAGGTCAGCCCCAGCATTTT

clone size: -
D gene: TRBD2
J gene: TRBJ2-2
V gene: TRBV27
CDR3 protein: CASSRLAGGGTGELFF
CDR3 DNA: TGTGCCAGCAGTCGACTAGCGGGAGGCGGCACCGGGGAGCTGTTTTTT

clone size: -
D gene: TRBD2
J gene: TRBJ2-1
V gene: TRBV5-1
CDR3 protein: CASYPGTSGYNEQFF
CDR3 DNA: TGCGCCAGCTATCCCGGGACTAGCGGCTACAATGAGCAGTTCTTC

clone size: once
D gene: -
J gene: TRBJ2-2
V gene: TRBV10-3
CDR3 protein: CAISELLGKDGELFF
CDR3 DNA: TGTGCCATCAGTGAACTACTAGGAAAGGACGGGGAGCTGTTTTTT

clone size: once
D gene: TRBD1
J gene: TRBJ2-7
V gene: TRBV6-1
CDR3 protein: CASSVSGQDYEQYF
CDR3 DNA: TGTGCCAGCAGTGTCTCAGGACAGGACTACGAGCAGTACTTC

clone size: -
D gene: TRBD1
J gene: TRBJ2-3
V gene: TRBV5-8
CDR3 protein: CASSGDRGTTTAYTDTQYF
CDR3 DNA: TGTGCCAGCAGCGGAGACAGGGGGACTACGACGGCTTACACAGATACGCAGTATTTT

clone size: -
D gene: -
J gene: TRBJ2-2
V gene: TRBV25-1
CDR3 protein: CASTLGAQDTGELFF
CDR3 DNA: TGTGCCAGTACCCTTGGGGCGCAAGACACCGGGGAGCTGTTTTTT

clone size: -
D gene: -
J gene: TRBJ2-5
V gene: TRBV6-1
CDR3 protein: CASVQGSETQYF
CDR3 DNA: TGTGCCAGCGTACAGGGTTCAGAGACCCAGTACTTC

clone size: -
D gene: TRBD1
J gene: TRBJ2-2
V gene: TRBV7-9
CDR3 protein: CASSPGPGGGPDTGELFF
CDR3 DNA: TGTGCCAGCAGCCCAGGGCCAGGGGGTGGACCCGACACCGGGGAGCTGTTTTTT

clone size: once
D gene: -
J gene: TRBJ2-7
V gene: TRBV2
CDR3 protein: CASSTDITYEQYF
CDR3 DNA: TGTGCCAGCAGCACGGACATAACCTACGAGCAGTACTTC

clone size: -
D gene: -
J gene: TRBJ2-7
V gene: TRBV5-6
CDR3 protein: CASSRITGLRSYEQYF
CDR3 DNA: TGTGCCAGCAGCCGCATCACAGGGTTAAGATCCTACGAGCAGTACTTC

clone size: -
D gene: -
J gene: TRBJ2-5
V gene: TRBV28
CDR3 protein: CASSSPGETGQETQYF
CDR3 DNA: TGTGCCAGCAGTTCCCCGGGGGAGACGGGGCAAGAGACCCAGTACTTC

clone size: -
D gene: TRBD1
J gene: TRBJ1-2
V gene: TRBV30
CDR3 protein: CAWSRTGVSTF
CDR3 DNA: TGTGCCTGGAGCAGGACAGGGGTTAGCACCTTC

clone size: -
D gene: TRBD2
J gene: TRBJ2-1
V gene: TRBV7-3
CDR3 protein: CASSLGLGLAGVNEQFF
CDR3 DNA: TGTGCCAGCAGCTTAGGGCTAGGGCTAGCGGGAGTCAATGAGCAGTTCTTC

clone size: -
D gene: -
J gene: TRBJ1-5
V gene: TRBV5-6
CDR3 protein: CASSSYRVANQPQHF
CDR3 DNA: TGTGCCAGCAGTTCATACAGGGTTGCGAATCAGCCCCAGCATTTT

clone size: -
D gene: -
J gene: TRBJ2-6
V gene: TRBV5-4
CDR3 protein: CASSMGGRNGANVLTF
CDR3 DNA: TGTGCCAGCAGCATGGGGGGGCGAAACGGGGCCAACGTCCTGACTTTC

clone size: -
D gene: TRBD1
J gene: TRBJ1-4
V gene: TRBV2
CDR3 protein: CASSEGGQGFYEKLFF
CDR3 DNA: TGTGCCAGCAGTGAAGGGGGACAGGGGTTTTATGAAAAACTGTTTTTT

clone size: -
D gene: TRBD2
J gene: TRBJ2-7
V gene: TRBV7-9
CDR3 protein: CASSLKGTSNEQYF
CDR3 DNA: TGTGCCAGCAGCTTAAAAGGGACTAGCAACGAGCAGTACTTC

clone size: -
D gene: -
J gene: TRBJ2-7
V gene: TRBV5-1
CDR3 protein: CASSSKGGPYEQYF
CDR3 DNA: TGCGCCAGCAGCTCCAAAGGTGGGCCCTACGAGCAGTACTTC

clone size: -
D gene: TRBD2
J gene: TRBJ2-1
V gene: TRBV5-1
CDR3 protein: CASSRRGDPYNEQFF
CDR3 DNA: TGCGCCAGCAGCCGCCGGGGGGACCCCTACAATGAGCAGTTCTTC

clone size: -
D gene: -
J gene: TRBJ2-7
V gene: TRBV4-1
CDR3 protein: CASSQDGLALGYEQYF
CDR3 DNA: TGCGCCAGCAGCCAAGATGGGCTAGCTCTAGGTTACGAGCAGTACTTC

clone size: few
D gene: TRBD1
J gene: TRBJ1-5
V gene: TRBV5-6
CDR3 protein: CASSFGQARPGNQPQHF
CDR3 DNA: TGTGCCAGCAGCTTCGGACAGGCGCGTCCGGGCAATCAGCCCCAGCATTTT

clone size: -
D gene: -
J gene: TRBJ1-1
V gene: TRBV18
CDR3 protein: CASSPLRGNTEAFF
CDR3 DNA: TGTGCCAGCTCACCACTAAGGGGGAACACTGAAGCTTTCTTT

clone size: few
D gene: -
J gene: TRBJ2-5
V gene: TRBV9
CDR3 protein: CASSVGSGTETQYF
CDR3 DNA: TGTGCCAGCAGCGTAGGAAGCGGAACAGAGACCCAGTACTTC

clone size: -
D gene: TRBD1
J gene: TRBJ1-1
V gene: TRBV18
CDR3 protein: CASSQSDRAMNTEAFF
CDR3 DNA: TGTGCCAGCTCGCAATCCGACAGGGCCATGAACACTGAAGCTTTCTTT

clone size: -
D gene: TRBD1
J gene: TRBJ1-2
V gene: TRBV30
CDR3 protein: CAWSDIRGGKDGYTF
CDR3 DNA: TGTGCCTGGAGTGATATACGAGGGGGCAAGGATGGCTACACCTTC

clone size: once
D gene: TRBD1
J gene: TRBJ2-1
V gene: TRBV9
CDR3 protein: CASSPLQGAGNEQFF
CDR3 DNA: TGTGCCAGCAGCCCCCTTCAGGGGGCCGGCAATGAGCAGTTCTTC

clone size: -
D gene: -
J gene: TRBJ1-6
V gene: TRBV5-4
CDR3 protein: CASSLLVGQNSPLHF
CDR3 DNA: TGTGCCAGCAGCTTGTTAGTGGGGCAGAATTCCCCCCTCCACTTT

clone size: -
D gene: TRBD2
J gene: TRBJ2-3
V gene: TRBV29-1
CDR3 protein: CSVEALGGASTDTQYF
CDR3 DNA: TGCAGCGTTGAGGCTCTCGGGGGGGCCAGCACAGATACGCAGTATTTT

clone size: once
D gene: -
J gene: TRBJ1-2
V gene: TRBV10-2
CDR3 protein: CASSAHGDDGYTF
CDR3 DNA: TGCGCCAGCAGTGCACACGGGGATGATGGCTACACCTTC

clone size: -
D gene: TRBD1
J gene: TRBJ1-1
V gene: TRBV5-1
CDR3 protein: CASSEGGASTEAFF
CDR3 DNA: TGCGCCAGCAGCGAAGGGGGCGCGAGCACTGAAGCTTTCTTT

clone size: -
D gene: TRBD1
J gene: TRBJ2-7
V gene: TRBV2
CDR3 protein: CASRGQGYEQYF
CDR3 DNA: TGTGCCAGCAGGGGACAGGGCTACGAGCAGTACTTC

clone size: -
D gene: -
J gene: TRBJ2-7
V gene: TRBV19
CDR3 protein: CASSTSDTYEQYF
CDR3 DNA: TGTGCCAGTAGTACTAGCGACACCTACGAGCAGTACTTC

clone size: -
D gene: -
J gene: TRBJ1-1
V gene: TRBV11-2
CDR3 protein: CASSFGGRTEAFF
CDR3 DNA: TGTGCCAGCAGCTTTGGGGGGAGGACTGAAGCTTTCTTT

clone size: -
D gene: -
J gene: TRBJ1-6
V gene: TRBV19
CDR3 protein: CASSITSSYNSPLHF
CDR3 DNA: TGTGCCAGTAGTATTACGAGCTCCTATAATTCACCCCTCCACTTT

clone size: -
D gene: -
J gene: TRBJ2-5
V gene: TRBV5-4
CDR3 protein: CASSFTASSGGPETQYF
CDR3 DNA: TGTGCCAGCAGCTTCACGGCTAGCTCAGGAGGTCCCGAGACCCAGTACTTC

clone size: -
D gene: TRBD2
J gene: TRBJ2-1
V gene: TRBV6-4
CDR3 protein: CASSDRAGEGNEQFF
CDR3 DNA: TGTGCCAGCAGTGACCGGGCGGGAGAGGGCAATGAGCAGTTCTTC

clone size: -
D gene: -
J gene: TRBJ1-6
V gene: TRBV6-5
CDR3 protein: CASSWSGASYNSPLHF
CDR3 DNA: TGTGCCAGCAGTTGGTCTGGGGCCTCCTATAATTCCCCCCTCCACTTT

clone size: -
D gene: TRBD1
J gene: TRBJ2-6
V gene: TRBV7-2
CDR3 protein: CASSRQGEISGANVLTF
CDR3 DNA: TGTGCCAGCAGCAGACAGGGTGAGATATCTGGGGCCAACGTCCTGACTTTC

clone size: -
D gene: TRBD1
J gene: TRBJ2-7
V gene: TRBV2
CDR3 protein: CASRPGQGEAYEQYF
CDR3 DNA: TGTGCCAGCAGGCCAGGACAGGGGGAAGCCTACGAGCAGTACTTC

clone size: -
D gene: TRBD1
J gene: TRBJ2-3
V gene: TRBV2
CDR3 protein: CASRPGQGGPDTQYF
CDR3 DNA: TGTGCCAGCAGGCCGGGACAGGGGGGCCCAGATACGCAGTATTTT